The present TCR beta chain was sequenced within a study of post-analysis software for immune sequencing data (dated by TCRdb to about 2015). In the study overall: The recorded disease courses included relapsing-remitting, secondary progressive and progressive-relapsing multiple sclerosis, and some patients had no subtype annotation. The patient repertoires were compared against around 11 previously published healthy control repertoires obtained from donors aged 6 to 25 years. A subset of samples was prepared in parallel using single-end sample barcoding, then pooled and co-amplified after Illumina adapter ligation. The study at large found these results: Significantly higher frequencies in patients than in controls were found for about five TRBV segments, including TRBV5-6, TRBV5-1 and TRBV20-1. When samples were clustered directly using the F measure, samples prepared in the same batch co-clustered strongly, which prompted a batch-effect correction. The multiple sclerosis patient group was slightly younger than the control group. Significantly lower normalized Chao1 diversity was found in multiple sclerosis patients than in controls, suggesting substantial peripheral T-cell clonal expansion.

TCR beta repertoires were profiled from peripheral blood of over 10 young patients with multiple sclerosis to demonstrate the VDJtools post-analysis software. The multiple sclerosis patients were children and adolescents ranging in age from about 6 to 16 years. Receptor amplification or capture employed PCR. The listed sequencing device is Illumina HiSeq 2500. To reduce PCR and sequencing biases, unique molecular identifiers were incorporated into the TCR beta cDNA libraries. Every 1 to 10 million input T cells yielded roughly 500,000 cDNA molecules, meaning each molecule approximated one T cell. The patient libraries were prepared and sequenced with the same protocol used for the earlier healthy control dataset. Samples belonging to the same batch were prepared together, multiplexed and sequenced on a shared HiSeq lane. From the authors' description of their analysis: MIGEC was used to process the raw barcoded reads, and molecular identifier groups with only a single read were discarded before consensus assembly and CDR3 extraction. VDJtools was used for post-analysis of the clonotype tables, with diversity normalized by down-sampling every dataset to the smallest sample size. In repertoire overlap clustering, CDR3 amino acid sequences, but not nucleotide sequences, were matched to correct batch-related cross-sample contamination. TCRdb trimmed public reads at Q25 via fastp, called clones via MiXCR and kept in-frame beta chains. Entries are consolidated by CDR3 protein sequence, retaining the most common genes and DNA. V and J calls and clone size were set by TCRdb, not the authors. The sample contains approximately 360,000 distinct CDR3 sequences, about a third of them found a single time. The ten largest make up 10% to 15% of the sample.

In the germline V gene, CDR1 corresponds to KGHSH and CDR2 to LQKENI. The CDR3, from cysteine to phenylalanine, totals 15 residues. The DNA shown is the 45-base CDR3, in frame from base 1. The trim is 3 bases for V and 2 bases for J, with a gap of 10 bases between the germline ends. Only a few counts were recorded for this clonotype. It lacks a known antigen. Base qualities are missing; no much larger clone stands one base away. The receptor was derived from a girl under 18 with multiple sclerosis. Sequencing input: blood. The V and J genes are TRBV18 and TRBJ1-4; TRBD1 might be the D gene, on 5 matching bases. The nucleotide sequence is given as TGTGCCAGCTCACCGAGAAAGGGGACTAATGAAAAACTGTTTTTT. Protein translation: CASSPRKGTNEKLFF.